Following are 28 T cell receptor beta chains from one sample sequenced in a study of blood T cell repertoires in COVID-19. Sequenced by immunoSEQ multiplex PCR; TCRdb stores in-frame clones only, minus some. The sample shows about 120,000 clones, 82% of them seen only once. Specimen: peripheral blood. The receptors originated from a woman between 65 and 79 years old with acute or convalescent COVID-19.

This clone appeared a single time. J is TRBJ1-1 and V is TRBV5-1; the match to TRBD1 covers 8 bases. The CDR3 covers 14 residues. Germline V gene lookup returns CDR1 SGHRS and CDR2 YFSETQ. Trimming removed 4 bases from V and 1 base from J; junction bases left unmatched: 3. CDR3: CASSIGQGNTEAFF. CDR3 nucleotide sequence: TGCGCCAGCAGCATAGGACAGGGGAACACTGAAGCTTTCTTT.

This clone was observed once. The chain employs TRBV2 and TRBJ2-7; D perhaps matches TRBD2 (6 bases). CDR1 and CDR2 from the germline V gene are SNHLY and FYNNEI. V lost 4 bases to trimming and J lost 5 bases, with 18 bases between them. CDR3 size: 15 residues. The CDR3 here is CASSGGGEVKNEQYF. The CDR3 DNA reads TGTGCCAGCAGTGGAGGAGGGGAGGTCAAGAACGAGCAGTACTTC.

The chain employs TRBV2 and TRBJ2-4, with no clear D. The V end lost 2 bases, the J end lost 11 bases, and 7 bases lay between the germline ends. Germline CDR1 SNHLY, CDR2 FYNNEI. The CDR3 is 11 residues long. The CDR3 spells CASSELAFQYF. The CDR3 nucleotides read TGTGCCAGCAGTGAACTTGCGTTTCAGTACTTC.

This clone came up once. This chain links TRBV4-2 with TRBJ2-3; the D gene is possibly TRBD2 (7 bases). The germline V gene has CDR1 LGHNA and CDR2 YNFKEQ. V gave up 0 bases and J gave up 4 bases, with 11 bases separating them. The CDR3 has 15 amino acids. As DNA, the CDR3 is TGTGCCAGCAGCCAAGAAGGGAGGGGGTCAGATACGCAGTATTTT. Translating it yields CASSQEGRGSDTQYF.

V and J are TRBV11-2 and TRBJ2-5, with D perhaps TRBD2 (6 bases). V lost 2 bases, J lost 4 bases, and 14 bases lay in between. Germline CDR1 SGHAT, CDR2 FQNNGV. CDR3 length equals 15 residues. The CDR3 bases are TGTGCCAGCAGCTTACTAGGGGCGCGGGGAGAGACCCAGTACTTC. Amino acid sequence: CASSLLGARGETQYF.

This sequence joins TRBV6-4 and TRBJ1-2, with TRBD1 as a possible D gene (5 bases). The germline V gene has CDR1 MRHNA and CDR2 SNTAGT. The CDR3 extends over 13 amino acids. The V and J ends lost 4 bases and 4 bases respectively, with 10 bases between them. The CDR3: CASSAGGRYGYTF. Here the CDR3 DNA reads TGTGCCAGCAGTGCCGGGGGACGCTATGGCTACACCTTC.

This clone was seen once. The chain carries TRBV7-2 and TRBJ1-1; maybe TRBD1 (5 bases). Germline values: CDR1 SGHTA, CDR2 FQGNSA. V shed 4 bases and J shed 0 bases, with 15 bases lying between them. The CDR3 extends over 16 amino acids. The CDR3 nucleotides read TGTGCCAGCAGCTATACAAGCGGGGGTCTGAACACTGAAGCTTTCTTT. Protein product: CASSYTSGGLNTEAFF.

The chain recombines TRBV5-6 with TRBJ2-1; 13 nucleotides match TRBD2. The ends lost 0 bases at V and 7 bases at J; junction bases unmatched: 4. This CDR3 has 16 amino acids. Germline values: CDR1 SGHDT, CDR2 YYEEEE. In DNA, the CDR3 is TGTGCCAGCAGCTTGGCGCCGGGACTAGCGGGGAATGAGCAGTTCTTC. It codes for CASSLAPGLAGNEQFF.

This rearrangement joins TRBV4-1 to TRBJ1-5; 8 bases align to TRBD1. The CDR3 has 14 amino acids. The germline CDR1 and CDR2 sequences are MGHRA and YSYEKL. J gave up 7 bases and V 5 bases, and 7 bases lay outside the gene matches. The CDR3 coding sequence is TGCGCCAGCAGCGATGGACAGGGATCGCAGCCCCAGCATTTT. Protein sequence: CASSDGQGSQPQHF.

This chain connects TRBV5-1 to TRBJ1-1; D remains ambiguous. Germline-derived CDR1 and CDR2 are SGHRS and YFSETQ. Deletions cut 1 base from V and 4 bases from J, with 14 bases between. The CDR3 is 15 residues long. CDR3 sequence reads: CASSLNTGRGTEAFF. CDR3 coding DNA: TGCGCCAGCAGCTTGAATACTGGACGGGGCACTGAAGCTTTCTTT. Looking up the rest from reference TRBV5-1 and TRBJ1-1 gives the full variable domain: KAGVTQTPRYLIKTRGQQVTLSCSPISGHRSVSWYQQTPGQGLQFLFEYFSETQRNKGNFPGRFSGRQFSNSRSEMNVSTLELGDSALYLCASSLNTGRGTEAFFGQGTRLTVV.

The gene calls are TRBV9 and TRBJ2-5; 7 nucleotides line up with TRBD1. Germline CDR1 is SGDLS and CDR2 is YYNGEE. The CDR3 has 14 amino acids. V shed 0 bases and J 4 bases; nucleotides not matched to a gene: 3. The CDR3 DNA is TGTGCCAGCAGCGTAGGCCCAGGGGGAGAGACCCAGTACTTC. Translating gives CASSVGPGGETQYF.

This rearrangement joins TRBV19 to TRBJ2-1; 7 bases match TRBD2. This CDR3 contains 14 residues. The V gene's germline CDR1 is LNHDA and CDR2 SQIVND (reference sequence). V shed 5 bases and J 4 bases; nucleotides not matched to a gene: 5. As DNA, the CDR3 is TGTGCCAGTAGTGCGAGCGGGACTTACAATGAGCAGTTCTTC. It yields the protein CASSASGTYNEQFF.

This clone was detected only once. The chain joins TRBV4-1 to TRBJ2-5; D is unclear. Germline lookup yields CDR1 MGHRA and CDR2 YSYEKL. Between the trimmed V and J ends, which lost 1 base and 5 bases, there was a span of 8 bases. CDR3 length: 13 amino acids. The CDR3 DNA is TGCGCCAGCAGCCAAGTACCCAGGGAGACCCAGTACTTC. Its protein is CASSQVPRETQYF.

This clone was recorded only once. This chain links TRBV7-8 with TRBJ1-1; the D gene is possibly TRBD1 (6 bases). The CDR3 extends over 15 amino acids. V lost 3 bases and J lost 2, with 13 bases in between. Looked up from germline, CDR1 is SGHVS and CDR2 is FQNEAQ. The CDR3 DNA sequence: TGTGCCAGCAGCTTGACAGGACAGAGAAACACTGAAGCTTTCTTT. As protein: CASSLTGQRNTEAFF.

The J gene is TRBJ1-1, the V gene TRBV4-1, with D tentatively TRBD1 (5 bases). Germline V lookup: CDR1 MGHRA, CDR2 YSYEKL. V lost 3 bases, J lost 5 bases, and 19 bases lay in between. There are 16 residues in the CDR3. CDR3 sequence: CASSHAPQGGGTEAFF. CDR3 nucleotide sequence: TGCGCCAGCAGCCATGCTCCGCAGGGAGGAGGGACTGAAGCTTTCTTT.

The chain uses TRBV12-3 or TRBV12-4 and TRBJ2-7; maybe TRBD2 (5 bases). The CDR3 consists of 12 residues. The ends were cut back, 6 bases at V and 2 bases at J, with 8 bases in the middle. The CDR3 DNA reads TGTGCCAGCAGCTACGGGACCTACGAGCAGTACTTC. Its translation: CASSYGTYEQYF.

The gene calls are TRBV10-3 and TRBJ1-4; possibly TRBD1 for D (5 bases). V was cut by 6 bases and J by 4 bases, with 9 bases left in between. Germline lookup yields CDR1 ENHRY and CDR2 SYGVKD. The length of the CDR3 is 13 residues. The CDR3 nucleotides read TGTGCCATCAGGCAGGGCCTTAATGAAAAACTGTTTTTT. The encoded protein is CAIRQGLNEKLFF.

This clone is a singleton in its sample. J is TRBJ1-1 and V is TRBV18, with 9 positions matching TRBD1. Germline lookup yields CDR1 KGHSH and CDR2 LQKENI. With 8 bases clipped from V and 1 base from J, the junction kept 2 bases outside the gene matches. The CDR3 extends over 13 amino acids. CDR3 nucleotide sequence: TGTGCCAGCACGGGACAGGGGAACACTGAAGCTTTCTTT. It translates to CASTGQGNTEAFF.

DNA for the CDR3: TGCGCCAGCAGCCACCCGGGACAGGGGAACACTGAAGCTTTCTTT. Its protein product is CASSHPGQGNTEAFF. The chain carries TRBV4-1 and TRBJ1-1; 9 bases line up with TRBD1. Looked up from germline, CDR1 is MGHRA and CDR2 is YSYEKL. The CDR3 covers 15 residues. After removal of 3 bases from V and 1 base from J, the junction contained 3 bases not matched to a gene.

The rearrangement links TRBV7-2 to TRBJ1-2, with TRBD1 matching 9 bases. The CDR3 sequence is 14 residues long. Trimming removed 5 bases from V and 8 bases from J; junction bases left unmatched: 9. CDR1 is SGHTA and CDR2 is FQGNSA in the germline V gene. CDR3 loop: CASSPVQGAYGYTF. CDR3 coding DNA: TGTGCCAGCAGCCCCGTACAGGGGGCATACGGCTACACCTTC.

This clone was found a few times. CDR3: CASRHPDRVPYEQYV. CDR3 nucleotides: TGTGCCAGCAGACACCCGGACAGGGTACCCTACGAGCAGTACGTC. This chain links TRBV27 with TRBJ2-7; 8 nucleotides agree with TRBD1. Germline V gene data show CDR1 as MNHEY and CDR2 as SMNVEV (reference sequence). V gave up 6 bases and J gave up 2 bases; unmatched junction bases: 9. There are 15 residues in the CDR3.

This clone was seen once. The CDR3: CASSPDRALGYTF. The CDR3 DNA reads TGTGCCAGCAGCCCCGACAGGGCTCTCGGCTACACCTTC. The chain has TRBV5-4 and TRBJ1-2, with 7 bases matching TRBD1. CDR1 is SGHNT and CDR2 is YYREEE in the germline V gene (reference sequence). This CDR3 spans 13 amino acids. The J segment lost 8 bases and the V segment lost 4 bases, leaving 8 bases of the junction unmatched.

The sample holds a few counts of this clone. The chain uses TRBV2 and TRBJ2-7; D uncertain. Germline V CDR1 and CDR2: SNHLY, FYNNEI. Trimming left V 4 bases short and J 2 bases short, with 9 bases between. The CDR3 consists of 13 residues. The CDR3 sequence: CASSVGTTYEQYV. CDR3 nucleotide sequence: TGTGCCAGCAGTGTGGGCACGACCTACGAGCAGTACGTC.

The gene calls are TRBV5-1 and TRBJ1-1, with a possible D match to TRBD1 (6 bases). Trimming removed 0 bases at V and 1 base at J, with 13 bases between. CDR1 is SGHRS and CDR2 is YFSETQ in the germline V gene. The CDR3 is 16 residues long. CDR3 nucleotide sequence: TGCGCCAGCAGCTTGGAAAAAGGACAGAAGAACACTGAAGCTTTCTTT. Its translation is CASSLEKGQKNTEAFF.

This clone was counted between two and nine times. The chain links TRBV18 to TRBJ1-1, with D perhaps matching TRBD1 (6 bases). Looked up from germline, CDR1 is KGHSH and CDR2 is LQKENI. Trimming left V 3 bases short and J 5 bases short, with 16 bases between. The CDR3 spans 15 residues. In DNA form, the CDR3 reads TGTGCCAGCTCACCGGTACAGGGTCAGGGGACTGAAGCTTTCTTT. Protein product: CASSPVQGQGTEAFF. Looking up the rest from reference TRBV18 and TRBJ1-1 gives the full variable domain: NAGVMQNPRHLVRRRGQEARLRCSPMKGHSHVYWYRQLPEEGLKFMVYLQKENIIDESGMPKERFSAEFPKEGPSILRIQQVVRGDSAAYFCASSPVQGQGTEAFFGQGTRLTVV.

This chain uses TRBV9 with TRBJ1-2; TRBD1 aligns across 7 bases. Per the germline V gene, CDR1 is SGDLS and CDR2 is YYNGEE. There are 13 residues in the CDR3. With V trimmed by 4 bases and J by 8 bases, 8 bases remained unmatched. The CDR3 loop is CASSPRTGWGYTF. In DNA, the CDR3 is TGTGCCAGCAGCCCTAGGACAGGTTGGGGCTACACCTTC.

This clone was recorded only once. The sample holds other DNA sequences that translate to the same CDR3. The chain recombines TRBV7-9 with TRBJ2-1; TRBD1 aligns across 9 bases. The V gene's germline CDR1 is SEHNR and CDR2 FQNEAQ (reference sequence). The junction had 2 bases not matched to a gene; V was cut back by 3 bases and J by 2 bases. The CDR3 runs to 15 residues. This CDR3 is CASSLGQGTYNEQFF. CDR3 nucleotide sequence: TGTGCCAGCAGCTTGGGACAGGGTACCTACAATGAGCAGTTCTTC.

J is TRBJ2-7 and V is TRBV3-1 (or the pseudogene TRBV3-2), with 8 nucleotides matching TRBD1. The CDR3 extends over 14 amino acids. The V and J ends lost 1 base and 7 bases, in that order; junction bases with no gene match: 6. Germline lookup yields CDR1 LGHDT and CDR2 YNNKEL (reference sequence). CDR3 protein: CASSQGTGMREQYF. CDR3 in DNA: TGTGCCAGCAGCCAAGGGACAGGGATGAGGGAGCAGTACTTC.